These 23 T cell receptor beta chains came from one sample sequenced in a study of T cells in lung cancer brain metastases. Repertoires were generated with immunoSEQ multiplex PCR, while TCRdb's copy carries only in-frame clones and drops some. Of around 940 clones in the sample, approximately 86% were seen once. The specimen sequenced was tumor tissue from a brain metastasis. The receptors stem from a woman in her 70s with non-small cell lung cancer that had spread to the brain.

The chain combines TRBV6-6 with TRBJ2-2; D unclear. From germline, CDR1 is MNHNY and CDR2 SVGAGI (reference sequence). V dropped 0 bases and J dropped 5 bases, with 7 bases sitting between them. This CDR3 comprises 14 residues. The CDR3 DNA is TGTGCCAGCAGTTACTCGTCGGCAACCGGGGAGCTGTTTTTT. Translating gives CASSYSSATGELFF.

DNA for the CDR3: TGCGCCAGCAGCTTGGCTGGGGGGAGGAACACTGAAGCTTTCTTT. It specifies CASSLAGGRNTEAFF. The rearrangement links TRBV5-1 to TRBJ1-1; D perhaps matches TRBD1 (5 bases). Germline CDR1 SGHRS, CDR2 YFSETQ. The CDR3 has 15 amino acids. Trimming removed 0 bases at V and 1 base at J, with 10 bases between.

The chain links TRBV5-1 to TRBJ2-7, with TRBD1 matching 7 bases. Losses at the gene ends were 1 base for V and 3 bases for J; bases not matched to a gene: 1. The CDR3 extends over 13 amino acids. Germline V gene sequence: CDR1 SGHRS, CDR2 YFSETQ. CDR3 nucleotides: TGCGCCAGCAGCTTGAACAGGGGCTACGAGCAGTACTTC. Amino acid sequence: CASSLNRGYEQYF.

This clone was found a few times. The chain joins TRBV15 to TRBJ2-1; 7 nucleotides match TRBD2. In germline, CDR1 is LNHNV, CDR2 YYDKDF (reference sequence). V lost 10 bases, J lost 4 bases, and 10 bases stayed unmatched. The length of the CDR3 is 14 residues. The CDR3 bases are TGTGCCATAAGAGGGCGGGAGCCTTACAATGAGCAGTTCTTC. Its protein is CAIRGREPYNEQFF. The variable domain in full, with the rest retrieved from reference TRBV15 and TRBJ2-1, is DAMVIQNPRYQVTQFGKPVTLSCSQTLNHNVMYWYQQKSSQAPKLLFHYYDKDFNNEADTPDNFQSRRPNTSFCFLDIRSPGLGDTAMYLCAIRGREPYNEQFFGPGTRLTVL.

The sample holds one count of this clone. This chain links TRBV6-6 with TRBJ2-5, with 10 bases fitting TRBD1. The V segment lost 7 bases and the J segment 5 bases; nucleotides outside the gene matches: 13. The CDR3 length is 16 residues. Looked up from germline, CDR1 is MNHNY and CDR2 is SVGAGI (reference sequence). The CDR3 protein is CASTKRQGALTETQYF. In DNA, the CDR3 is TGTGCCAGCACCAAAAGACAGGGGGCACTTACGGAGACCCAGTACTTC.

V gene TRBV13 combines with J gene TRBJ2-3; D is possibly TRBD2 (5 bases). With 5 bases removed from V and 10 bases from J, the gap between germline ends came to 22 bases. This CDR3 has 15 residues. Germline CDR1 PRHDT, CDR2 FYEKMQ (reference sequence). CDR3 region: CASSPRRRLDSSQYF. The CDR3 bases are TGTGCCAGCAGCCCCAGACGAAGGTTGGACTCTTCGCAGTATTTT.

The V gene is TRBV11-2, the J gene TRBJ2-7; tentatively, D is TRBD1 or TRBD2 (7 bases each). The germline gives CDR1 SGHAT, CDR2 FQNNGV. The CDR3 has 14 amino acids. V was cut by 8 bases and J by 3 bases, with 17 bases left in between. CDR3 amino acids: CASQGGLSFYEQYF. CDR3 in DNA: TGTGCCAGCCAGGGGGGGCTTAGTTTCTACGAGCAGTACTTC.

V and J are TRBV28 and TRBJ2-7, with no clear D. The CDR3 spans 12 residues. In germline, CDR1 is MDHEN, CDR2 SYDVKM. The V end was cut by 6 bases, the J end by 4 bases, with 10 bases between. CDR3 amino acids: CASRPNGYEQYF. CDR3 DNA sequence: TGTGCCAGCAGACCCAACGGGTACGAGCAGTACTTC.

V and J are TRBV7-6 and TRBJ2-2, with D possibly TRBD2 on 6 matching bases. Germline V gene data show CDR1 as SGHVS and CDR2 as FNYEAQ. CDR3 length: 16 amino acids. Trimming cost V 5 bases and J 4 bases, with 17 bases left between them. The chain's CDR3 is CASSTLGGASTGELFF. The CDR3 nucleotides read TGTGCCAGCAGCACCCTTGGCGGGGCTAGCACCGGGGAGCTGTTTTTT.

This sequence joins TRBV6-5 and TRBJ2-7; 7 nucleotides align to TRBD2. CDR3 size: 12 residues. V shed 6 bases, J shed 6 bases, and the junction held 5 bases outside the gene matches. Germline assignment: CDR1 MNHEY and CDR2 SVGAGI. CDR3 DNA sequence: TGTGCCAGCAGCCTTACGGGGGGCGAGCAGTACTTC. Protein product: CASSLTGGEQYF.

The chain carries TRBV19 and TRBJ2-7, with 14 bases lining up with TRBD2. The V segment lost 6 bases and the J segment 6 bases; nucleotides outside the gene matches: 7. The length of the CDR3 is 15 residues. Germline V CDR1 and CDR2: LNHDA, SQIVND (reference sequence). CDR3 region: CASREIGTSGSEQYF. The DNA of the CDR3 is TGTGCCAGTAGGGAAATCGGGACTAGCGGGAGCGAGCAGTACTTC.

The rearrangement links TRBV15 to TRBJ2-4; unclear D gene. V was shortened by 0 bases and J by 2 bases, with 2 bases between the two germline ends. This CDR3 has 13 residues. Germline CDR1 and CDR2: LNHNV and YYDKDF (reference sequence). CDR3 protein: CATSRDPKNIQYF. In DNA, the CDR3 is TGTGCCACCAGCAGAGATCCCAAAAACATTCAGTACTTC.

The rearrangement links TRBV6-1 to TRBJ2-2; 10 nucleotides match TRBD2. Per germline, CDR1 MNHNS and CDR2 SASEGT. The CDR3 extends over 15 amino acids. V gave up 5 bases and J gave up 4 bases; unmatched junction bases: 4. The chain's CDR3 is CASSSSSGSTGELFF. DNA for the CDR3: TGTGCCAGCAGTAGTTCTAGCGGGAGCACCGGGGAGCTGTTTTTT.

The rearrangement links TRBV6-6 to TRBJ1-1; tentative D call: TRBD1 (6 bases). Germline-derived CDR1 and CDR2 are MNHNY and SVGAGI (reference sequence). The CDR3 is 13 amino acids. Deletions cut 8 bases from V and 1 base from J, with 11 bases between. In DNA form, the CDR3 reads TGTGCCAGCCGAAGACAGGAGAACACTGAAGCTTTCTTT. Encoded protein: CASRRQENTEAFF.

Here the CDR3 reads CASSPDILAGLSYEQYF. The CDR3, as DNA: TGCGCCAGCAGCCCAGATATACTAGCGGGCCTCTCCTACGAGCAGTACTTC. J is TRBJ2-7 and V is TRBV5-1; 9 bases align to TRBD2. V lost 4 bases and J lost 0; bases outside the gene matches: 11. Germline V lookup: CDR1 SGHRS, CDR2 YFSETQ. The CDR3 extends over 17 amino acids.

V is TRBV11-3 and J is TRBJ2-5; 7 bases map to TRBD2. The CDR3 sequence is 15 residues long. V gave up 2 bases and J gave up 4 bases; unmatched junction bases: 7. Germline-derived CDR1 and CDR2 are SGHNT and YENEEA. The CDR3 region is CASSLFSSGGETQYF. The CDR3 nucleotides read TGTGCCAGCAGCTTATTTTCATCGGGGGGAGAGACCCAGTACTTC.

The genes are TRBV4-1 and TRBJ2-7; 10 bases align to TRBD1. This CDR3 comprises 15 residues. The germline V gene has CDR1 MGHRA and CDR2 YSYEKL. V lost 2 bases, J lost 7 bases, and 8 bases stayed unmatched. The chain's CDR3 is CASSQSGTGVSEQYF. The CDR3 DNA follows: TGCGCCAGCAGCCAAAGTGGGACAGGGGTCTCGGAGCAGTACTTC.

The V gene is TRBV27, the J gene TRBJ2-7, with TRBD1 matching 9 bases. V shed 3 bases, J shed 2 bases, and the junction held 14 bases outside the gene matches. The CDR3 totals 18 residues. The germline gives CDR1 MNHEY, CDR2 SMNVEV (reference sequence). The CDR3 region has the DNA TGTGCCAGCAGTTTCACCGCCCCGACAGGGGGGGGACCCTACGAGCAGTACTTC. This sequence encodes CASSFTAPTGGGPYEQYF.

V and J are TRBV28 and TRBJ1-4; unclear D gene. The V gene lost 3 bases and the J gene lost 3 bases, with 11 bases spanning the gap. CDR1 and CDR2 from the germline V gene are MDHEN and SYDVKM. This CDR3 has 15 residues. DNA of the CDR3: TGTGCCAGCAGTTTTAATTGGAATCCTAATGAAAAACTGTTTTTT. The encoded protein is CASSFNWNPNEKLFF. The entire variable domain, with the rest obtained from reference TRBV28 and TRBJ1-4, is as follows: DVKVTQSSRYLVKRTGEKVFLECVQDMDHENMFWYRQDPGLGLRLIYFSYDVKMKEKGDIPEGYSVSREKKERFSLILESASTNQTSMYLCASSFNWNPNEKLFFGSGTQLSVL.

This chain uses TRBV7-2 with TRBJ2-7; D unresolved. Trimming took 0 bases from V and 6 from J, leaving 9 bases between them. CDR3 length: 13 amino acids. Germline V CDR1 and CDR2: SGHTA, FQGNSA. In DNA form, the CDR3 reads TGTGCCAGCAGCTTAGCGGGATTGGGCGAGCAGTACTTC. Translated: CASSLAGLGEQYF.

The chain is built from TRBV27 and TRBJ2-1; tentative D call: TRBD1 (6 bases). Germline lookup yields CDR1 MNHEY and CDR2 SMNVEV (reference sequence). Trimming shortened V by 3 bases and J by 5 bases, and 14 bases separated the two germline ends. The CDR3 extends over 15 amino acids. The DNA of the CDR3 is TGTGCCAGCAGTTTCTCGGGCAGGGGTAACAATGAGCAGTTCTTC. Its translation is CASSFSGRGNNEQFF.

V gene TRBV7-2 combines with J gene TRBJ1-4; TRBD1 matches 8 bases. J gave up 5 bases and V 5 bases, and 4 bases lay outside the gene matches. CDR1 and CDR2 (germline): SGHTA, FQGNSA. The CDR3 has 14 residues. The chain's CDR3 is CASSPGGLNEKLFF. CDR3 DNA sequence: TGTGCCAGCAGCCCAGGGGGCCTGAATGAAAAACTGTTTTTT.

This chain links TRBV19 with TRBJ1-3; D gene uncertain. Germline lookup yields CDR1 LNHDA and CDR2 SQIVND (reference sequence). The CDR3 sequence is 15 residues long. Trimming took 7 bases from V and 0 from J, leaving 13 bases between them. This CDR3 is CASTQAQRSGNTIYF. The DNA for the CDR3 is TGTGCCAGTACCCAGGCACAGCGCTCTGGAAACACCATATATTTT.